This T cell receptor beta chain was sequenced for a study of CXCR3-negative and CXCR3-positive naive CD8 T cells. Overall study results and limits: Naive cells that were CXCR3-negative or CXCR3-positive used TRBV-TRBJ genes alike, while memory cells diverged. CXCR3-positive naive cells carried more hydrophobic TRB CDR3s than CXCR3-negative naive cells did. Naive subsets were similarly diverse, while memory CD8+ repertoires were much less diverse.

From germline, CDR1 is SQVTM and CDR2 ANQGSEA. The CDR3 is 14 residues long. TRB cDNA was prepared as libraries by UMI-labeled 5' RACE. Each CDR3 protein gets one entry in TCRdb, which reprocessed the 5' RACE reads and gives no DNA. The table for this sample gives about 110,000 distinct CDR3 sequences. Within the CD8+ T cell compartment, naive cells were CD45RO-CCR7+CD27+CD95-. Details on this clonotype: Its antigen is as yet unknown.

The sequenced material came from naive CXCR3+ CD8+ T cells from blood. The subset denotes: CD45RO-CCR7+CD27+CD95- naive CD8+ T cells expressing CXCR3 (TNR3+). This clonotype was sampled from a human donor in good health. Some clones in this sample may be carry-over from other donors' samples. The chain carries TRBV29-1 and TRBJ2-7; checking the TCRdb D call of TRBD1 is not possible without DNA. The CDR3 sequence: CSVWTGDPRYEQYF.